The 20 T cell receptor beta chains below all came from one sample that was sequenced in a study of technical replicates of blood from a handful of donors. TCRdb's table, derived via immunoSEQ multiplex PCR, lists solely in-frame clones and lacks some. There are fewer than 90,000 clones in the sample; 89% occur only once, and approximately 0.39% lies in the top ten. Specimen: T cells isolated from PBMCs. The receptors derive from a human donor in good health.

The genes are TRBV9 and TRBJ1-1; the match to TRBD1 covers 7 bases. The CDR3 consists of 12 residues. Looked up from germline, CDR1 is SGDLS and CDR2 is YYNGEE. Trimming cost V 3 bases and J 8 bases; bases outside gene matches: 4. The CDR3 nucleotides are TGTGCCAGCAGCGCGCGACAGGGAGAAGCTTTCTTT. Translated, it gives CASSARQGEAFF.

This clone was seen just once. This chain links TRBV18 with TRBJ2-3; 9 positions agree with TRBD2. The germline CDR1 and CDR2 sequences are KGHSH and LQKENI. Germline trimming cut 5 bases from V and 3 bases from J; bases unmatched to any gene: 6. The CDR3 length is 15 residues. CDR3 sequence reads: CASSESGRQTDTQYF. The CDR3 DNA is TGTGCCAGCTCAGAGAGCGGGAGGCAGACAGATACGCAGTATTTT.

The chain has TRBV5-1 and TRBJ1-1; D unresolved. Trimming left V 5 bases short and J 3 bases short, with 11 bases between. CDR1 is SGHRS, CDR2 YFSETQ, per germline. The CDR3 contains 13 residues. The CDR3 is CASRYSGYTEAFF. The CDR3 nucleotides are TGCGCCAGCAGATATTCGGGGTACACTGAAGCTTTCTTT.

This clone was found once. The chain recombines TRBV5-1 with TRBJ2-1, with D possibly being TRBD2 (5 bases). This CDR3 has 14 amino acids. V was trimmed by 0 bases and J by 5 bases, leaving 9 bases between them. The germline gives CDR1 SGHRS, CDR2 YFSETQ. Here the CDR3 reads CASSLGGLDNEQFF. The DNA for the CDR3 is TGCGCCAGCAGCTTGGGTGGACTGGACAATGAGCAGTTCTTC.

The chain has TRBV28 and TRBJ2-5; 10 bases agree with TRBD1. Germline assignment: CDR1 MDHEN and CDR2 SYDVKM. The CDR3 totals 14 residues. With 6 bases clipped from V and 5 bases from J, the junction kept 6 bases outside the gene matches. In DNA, the CDR3 is TGTGCCAGCAGCAAGACAGGGGGCTGGGAGACCCAGTACTTC. This sequence encodes CASSKTGGWETQYF.

CDR3 in DNA: TGTGCCAGCAGCGTGATAAGCGGGAACGGGATTGGTGAGCAGTTCTTC. Translation gives CASSVISGNGIGEQFF. J is TRBJ2-1 and V is TRBV9; 7 bases fit TRBD2. V lost 2 bases and J lost 9; bases outside the gene matches: 14. This CDR3 comprises 16 residues. Germline-derived CDR1 and CDR2 are SGDLS and YYNGEE. Variable domain in full (rest from reference TRBV9 and TRBJ2-1): DSGVTQTPKHLITATGQRVTLRCSPRSGDLSVYWYQQSLDQGLQFLIQYYNGEERAKGNILERFSAQQFPDLHSELNLSSLELGDSALYFCASSVISGNGIGEQFFGPGTRLTVL.

V usage is TRBV11-3 and J usage is TRBJ1-1; D is unresolved. The germline CDR1 and CDR2 sequences are SGHNT and YENEEA. V lost 0 bases and J 7 bases, leaving 6 bases between the germline ends. This CDR3 spans 12 amino acids. The CDR3 loop reads CASSLDPSEAFF. CDR3 sequence (DNA): TGTGCCAGCAGCTTAGATCCCAGTGAAGCTTTCTTT.

The V gene is TRBV19, the J gene TRBJ2-7, with D possibly TRBD2 on 5 matching bases. CDR1 and CDR2 (germline): LNHDA, SQIVND (reference sequence). V was trimmed by 5 bases and J by 6 bases, leaving 11 bases between them. The CDR3 sequence is 12 residues long. CDR3 sequence reads: CASSVSRGEQYF. In DNA, the CDR3 is TGTGCCAGTAGTGTCTCCCGGGGCGAGCAGTACTTC. The variable domain in full, with the rest retrieved from reference TRBV19 and TRBJ2-7, is DGGITQSPKYLFRKEGQNVTLSCEQNLNHDAMYWYRQDPGQGLRLIYYSQIVNDFQKGDIAEGYSVSREKKESFPLTVTSAQKNPTAFYLCASSVSRGEQYFGPGTRLTVT.

This chain connects TRBV19 to TRBJ1-1; 7 bases agree with TRBD1. This CDR3 is 15 amino acids long. Germline CDR1 reads LNHDA; CDR2 reads SQIVND (reference sequence). V lost 4 bases to trimming and J lost 0 bases; unmatched junction nucleotides: 5. The CDR3 is CASSRLGTVNTEAFF. The DNA of the CDR3 is TGTGCCAGTAGTAGGCTCGGGACAGTGAACACTGAAGCTTTCTTT.

This rearrangement joins TRBV19 to TRBJ2-1; TRBD2 matches 7 bases. V lost 5 bases to trimming and J lost 7 bases; unmatched junction nucleotides: 11. CDR1 LNHDA and CDR2 SQIVND come from the germline V gene (reference sequence). This CDR3 spans 15 amino acids. This chain's CDR3 is CASSVAREYRNEQFF. In DNA, the CDR3 is TGTGCCAGTAGTGTCGCGCGGGAGTACCGAAATGAGCAGTTCTTC.

The CDR3 nucleotides are TGTGCCAGCAGTGAGCGTCTAGCGGGAGGGAGCTCCTACGAGCAGTACTTC. It codes for CASSERLAGGSSYEQYF. J is TRBJ2-7 and V is TRBV25-1; 12 nucleotides align to TRBD2. Germline lookup yields CDR1 MGHDK and CDR2 SYGVNS. The CDR3 covers 17 residues. Trimming at V came to 3 bases and at J to 0 bases, leaving 6 bases not matched to a gene.

The chain couples TRBV19 to TRBJ2-1; 7 positions match TRBD2. The CDR3 length is 14 residues. Germline V gives CDR1 LNHDA, CDR2 SQIVND (reference sequence). The V segment lost 5 bases and the J segment 4 bases; nucleotides outside the gene matches: 5. The CDR3 DNA sequence: TGTGCCAGTAGTCCGGGGACTACTTACAATGAGCAGTTCTTC. This codes for CASSPGTTYNEQFF. Complete variable domain (other parts from reference TRBV19 and TRBJ2-1): DGGITQSPKYLFRKEGQNVTLSCEQNLNHDAMYWYRQDPGQGLRLIYYSQIVNDFQKGDIAEGYSVSREKKESFPLTVTSAQKNPTAFYLCASSPGTTYNEQFFGPGTRLTVL.

The chain employs TRBV18 and TRBJ1-2; TRBD1 agrees at 7 bases. Trimming took 3 bases from V and 3 from J; bases not matched to a gene: 4. Germline V lookup: CDR1 KGHSH, CDR2 LQKENI. CDR3 length equals 14 residues. The CDR3 bases are TGTGCCAGCTCACCGCCTACAGGGGACTATGGCTACACCTTC. It encodes CASSPPTGDYGYTF.

CDR3 protein: CAISEGGQTPNTEAFF. In DNA, the CDR3 is TGTGCCATCAGTGAGGGGGGACAGACCCCGAACACTGAAGCTTTCTTT. V gene TRBV10-3 combines with J gene TRBJ1-1, with 7 bases identical to TRBD1. Germline V gives CDR1 ENHRY, CDR2 SYGVKD. The CDR3 is 16 amino acids. After removal of 2 bases from V and 1 base from J, the junction contained 7 bases not matched to a gene.

This chain connects TRBV7-2 to TRBJ2-2; the match to TRBD2 covers 11 bases. Germline V gives CDR1 SGHTA, CDR2 FQGNSA. V lost 5 bases to trimming and J lost 2 bases; unmatched junction nucleotides: 4. This CDR3 has 16 amino acids. For the CDR3, the DNA is TGTGCCAGCAGCCCAGGACTAGCGGGCAACACCGGGGAGCTGTTTTTT. Amino acid sequence: CASSPGLAGNTGELFF.

V usage is TRBV9 and J usage is TRBJ2-2; possible D gene TRBD2, 6 bases. Per germline, CDR1 SGDLS and CDR2 YYNGEE. CDR3 length equals 16 residues. Trimming removed 4 bases at V and 0 bases at J, with 13 bases between. The CDR3 DNA is TGTGCCAGCAGCTCCTGGGACTTGACGAACACCGGGGAGCTGTTTTTT. Amino acid sequence: CASSSWDLTNTGELFF.

The chain recombines TRBV4-1 with TRBJ1-4; TRBD1 matches at 8 bases. The CDR3 is 15 amino acids. Germline V gene data show CDR1 as MGHRA and CDR2 as YSYEKL. The junction had 7 bases not matched to a gene; V was cut back by 3 bases and J by 7 bases. CDR3 protein: CASSQLDRDGEKLFF. CDR3 nucleotide sequence: TGCGCCAGCAGCCAGCTGGACAGGGACGGTGAAAAACTGTTTTTT.

This chain links TRBV13 with TRBJ2-7; 10 bases fit TRBD1. The J segment lost 0 bases and the V segment lost 5 bases, leaving 4 bases of the junction unmatched. Per the germline V gene, CDR1 is PRHDT and CDR2 is FYEKMQ (reference sequence). CDR3 size: 15 residues. The DNA of the CDR3 is TGTGCCAGCAGCGGGGGACAGGGGCCCTCCTACGAGCAGTACTTC. This gives the protein CASSGGQGPSYEQYF.

The V gene is TRBV7-8, the J gene TRBJ1-2; TRBD1 aligns across 9 bases. Germline V gene data show CDR1 as SGHVS and CDR2 as FQNEAQ. J gave up 4 bases and V 1 base, and 10 bases lay outside the gene matches. CDR3 length equals 17 residues. Here the CDR3 reads CASSLGTGTGNIYGYTF. In nucleotides, the CDR3 is TGTGCCAGCAGCTTAGGGACCGGGACAGGGAATATCTATGGCTACACCTTC.

This chain joins TRBV5-5 and TRBJ2-7, with 9 nucleotides matching TRBD1. CDR3 size: 14 residues. V shed 3 bases, J shed 2 bases, and the junction held 3 bases outside the gene matches. Germline V gene sequence: CDR1 SGHKS, CDR2 YYEKEE (reference sequence). The CDR3 is CASSSGQGTYEQYF. CDR3 DNA: TGTGCCAGCAGCTCGGGACAGGGCACCTACGAGCAGTACTTC.